This T cell receptor beta chain was documented in a study of cytomegalovirus exposure and HLA in healthy donors. Study-wide points: The classifier was said to identify cytomegalovirus status with high specificity and sensitivity. About 87% or about 30% of the time was how often most TCR beta V segments were productive, according to an earlier analysis. Within the data, a cluster of highly shared sequence variants was likely a sequencing artifact. Analysis performed later showed TCR beta chains linked to HLA being more clonally expanded than equally common others.

Deletions cut 1 base from V and 1 base from J, with 10 bases between. The CDR3 runs 15 residues. Germline CDR1 SEHNR, CDR2 FQNEAQ (reference sequence). The study ran its PCR with 60 Vbeta and 13 Jbeta primers. Libraries were prepared by immunoSEQ multiplex PCR; TCRdb keeps only in-frame clonotypes and omits some of them. Of approximately 120,000 clones in the sample, around 70% were seen once. This clone was recorded once. The antigen is undetermined. The TCR comes from a man aged 25-40 years in good health and CMV-seronegative. The specimen was PBMCs. The gene calls are TRBV7-9 and TRBJ1-1; D may be TRBD1 (5 bases). The CDR3 sequence: CASSLVNQGNTEAFF. CDR3 nucleotides: TGTGCCAGCAGCTTAGTAAATCAGGGGAACACTGAAGCTTTCTTT.